This T cell receptor (beta chain) was recorded in a study of PD-L1 blockade in urothelial cancer. Libraries were prepared by immunoSEQ multiplex PCR; TCRdb keeps only in-frame clonotypes and omits some of them. The sample contains 35,000 to 50,000 clones, around 80% of which appear only once. Time point given: pretreatment peripheral blood. Germline V gives CDR1 SGHDT, CDR2 YYEEEE. The CDR3 covers 15 residues. With 3 bases clipped from V and 12 bases from J, the junction kept 18 bases outside the gene matches. The sequencing used PBMCs, collected around atezolizumab (anti-PD-L1) treatment. The chain employs TRBV5-6 and TRBJ2-7; 7 nucleotides agree with TRBD1. The origin of this receptor is a man in his fifties or sixties with urothelial cancer. In DNA form, the CDR3 reads TGTGCCAGCAGCTCCCCCGGGACAGCAACCAGGGAAGGGTACTTC. It yields the protein CASSSPGTATREGYF.